What follows is one T cell receptor (beta chain) and its context. Its antigen is not known. In germline, CDR1 is SGHNT, CDR2 YYREEE (reference sequence). The CDR3 runs 15 residues. Trimming pared 0 bases from V and 2 bases from J, leaving 12 bases between. The sample is drawn from a study of blood T cells in healthy people across ages. Using a J-beta primer mix together with a sample-barcoded 5' primer, a second PCR was run for about 6 to 12 cycles. Tags on each cDNA molecule came from a template-switch adaptor with 12 random nucleotides. TCRdb reprocessed the 5' RACE reads via MiXCR and lists one record per CDR3 protein. In the table there are under 2,000,000 distinct CDR3 sequences, around 48% of which are singletons. There were at least 5.5 micrograms of total RNA extracted from every sample. The study, taken as a whole, reports: Unsorted PBMCs prevented conclusive naive versus antigen-experienced comparison. Getting older went along with TCR beta diversity per million T cells dropping roughly linearly.

The V gene is TRBV5-4, the J gene TRBJ2-7; D is possibly TRBD1 (6 bases). The sample consisted of blood. The clonotype comes from a woman aged 40 to 50 in good health. In DNA form, the CDR3 reads TGTGCCAGCAGCTTGGAAGGGGGTGGCACCTACGAGCAGTACTTC. Its translation is CASSLEGGGTYEQYF.